Below are 28 T cell receptor beta chains sequenced from a single sample in a study of T cell clonality in common variable immunodeficiency. The repertoire was sequenced with immunoSEQ multiplex PCR; TCRdb's copy has only in-frame clones and lacks some. Listed for the sample are about 19,000 clones, none seen a single time. Antigens for these TCRs are unknown. Study conclusions and caveats: Reportedly, TCR beta sequences from common variable immunodeficiency showed fewer deletions and N-nucleotide insertions.

The sequenced sample was peripheral blood mononuclear cells. All receptors derive from a human donor with common variable immunodeficiency.

This clone was seen more than once but under ten times. The read comes to an end 3 residues before the CDR3 does, leaving the germline J gene to fill in the end. This sequence joins TRBV18 and TRBJ2-7; TRBD1 aligns across 9 bases. With 3 bases clipped from V and 6 bases from J, the junction kept 9 bases outside the gene matches. This CDR3 spans 15 amino acids. Per germline, CDR1 KGHSH and CDR2 LQKENI. CDR3 sequence reads: CASSPAGQGSVEQYF. The covered CDR3 bases are TGTGCCAGCTCACCGGCGGGACAGGGATCGGTCGAG. The entire variable domain, with the rest obtained from reference TRBV18 and TRBJ2-7, is as follows: NAGVMQNPRHLVRRRGQEARLRCSPMKGHSHVYWYRQLPEEGLKFMVYLQKENIIDESGMPKERFSAEFPKEGPSILRIQQVVRGDSAAYFCASSPAGQGSVEQYFGPGTRLTVT.

This clone was counted only a few times. The CDR3 is cut off 3 residues early in the read; its end comes from the germline J gene. The chain uses TRBV6-2 or TRBV6-3 and TRBJ1-2, with TRBD1 as a possible D gene (6 bases). Trimming pared 6 bases from V and 7 bases from J, leaving 21 bases between. The CDR3 runs to 15 residues. In germline, CDR1 is MNHEY, CDR2 SVGEGT. The CDR3 bases that were read are TGTGCCAGCAGCCTTGCGGGGGCGCCATTTCCTGGC. This gives the protein CASSLAGAPFPG. The full CDR3 is CASSLAGAPFPGYTF.

This clone showed up just a few times. The CDR3 end is not reached by the read, which stops 3 residues before it; the germline J gene fills it in. This chain uses TRBV7-9 with TRBJ2-1, with 9 bases fitting TRBD2. V lost 3 bases to trimming and J lost 3 bases; unmatched junction nucleotides: 3. The CDR3 is 15 residues long. CDR1 SEHNR and CDR2 FQNEAQ come from the germline V gene (reference sequence). The CDR3 sequence is CASSLSGGIYNEQFF. The DNA read from the CDR3 is TGTGCCAGCAGCTTGAGCGGGGGGATCTACAATGAG.

About this clone itself: Coverage ceases 3 residues before the CDR3 finishes, and the germline J gene fills in the end. The chain couples TRBV7-3 to TRBJ2-3; no definite D call. V was shortened by 3 bases and J by 0 bases, with 13 bases between the two germline ends. The CDR3 has 16 amino acids. Germline V CDR1 and CDR2: SGHTA, FQGTGA. The part of the CDR3 DNA that was read is TGTGCCAGCAGCTTGATAGGTGCGGCTAGCACAGATACG. Translation: CASSLIGAASTDT. The whole CDR3 protein reads CASSLIGAASTDTQYF.

Worth noting for this clone: Read data end 3 residues before the CDR3 end; the end is taken from the germline J gene. The gene calls are TRBV13 and TRBJ2-1; perhaps TRBD2 as D (6 bases). The germline gives CDR1 PRHDT, CDR2 FYEKMQ (reference sequence). The V and J ends lost 5 bases and 5 bases respectively, with 22 bases between them. This CDR3 contains 17 residues. CDR3 protein: CASSGRDLRRFDNEQFF. The DNA read from the CDR3 is TGTGCCAGCAGCGGTCGGGACTTACGACGCTTTGACAATGAG.

Remarks on this clone: The missing CDR3 end, 3 residues past where the read stops, is filled in from the germline J gene. J is TRBJ1-1 and V is TRBV7-2; TRBD1 is a possible D gene (5 bases). There are 12 residues in the CDR3. Germline loops: CDR1 SGHTA, CDR2 FQGNSA. The DNA read from the CDR3 is TGTGCCAGCAGTTACCCGGGACTCGAA. Amino acid sequence: CASSYPGLE. The full CDR3 protein is CASSYPGLEAFF.

This clone was detected many times. The missing CDR3 end, 3 residues past where the read stops, is filled in from the germline J gene. This sequence joins TRBV14 and TRBJ2-4; no reliable D call. Trimming left V 0 bases short and J 7 bases short, with 4 bases between. This CDR3 is built from 12 residues. CDR1 SGHDN and CDR2 FVKESK come from the germline V gene. The sequenced CDR3 bases are TGTGCCAGCAGCCAAGATTCGAACATT. This sequence encodes CASSQDSNI. The whole CDR3 sequence is CASSQDSNIQYF.

This clone was detected only a few times. The CDR3 bases that were read are TGCGCCAGCAGCTTGGGAATCAATGGACTAGCGGGAAGGGAGACC. Residues: CASSLGINGLAGRET. In full, the CDR3 reads CASSLGINGLAGRETQYF. This chain uses TRBV5-1 with TRBJ2-5, with 12 bases aligning to TRBD2. Sequencing ends 3 residues short of the CDR3 end; the germline J gene provides the rest. Germline-derived CDR1 and CDR2 are SGHRS and YFSETQ. V lost 0 bases and J lost 5; bases outside the gene matches: 11. The CDR3 has 18 residues. The variable domain in full, completed from reference TRBV5-1 and TRBJ2-5, reads KAGVTQTPRYLIKTRGQQVTLSCSPISGHRSVSWYQQTPGQGLQFLFEYFSETQRNKGNFPGRFSGRQFSNSRSEMNVSTLELGDSALYLCASSLGINGLAGRETQYFGPGTRLLVL.

This clone was seen a few times. The sequence runs out 3 residues before the end of the CDR3; the remainder is reconstructed from the germline J gene. The chain is built from TRBV19 and TRBJ2-3; D perhaps matches TRBD2 (5 bases). Germline CDR1 LNHDA, CDR2 SQIVND (reference sequence). The CDR3 totals 14 residues. V was clipped by 3 bases and J by 4 bases, with 11 bases between them. The CDR3 is CASSIVPGSDTQYF. The CDR3 DNA, read in part, is TGTGCCAGTAGTATTGTTCCGGGGTCAGATACG. Looking up the rest from reference TRBV19 and TRBJ2-3 gives the full variable domain: DGGITQSPKYLFRKEGQNVTLSCEQNLNHDAMYWYRQDPGQGLRLIYYSQIVNDFQKGDIAEGYSVSREKKESFPLTVTSAQKNPTAFYLCASSIVPGSDTQYFGPGTRLTVL.

This clone was counted a few times. The sequence runs out 3 residues before the end of the CDR3; the remainder is reconstructed from the germline J gene. The chain links TRBV6-1 to TRBJ2-5, with a possible D match to TRBD2 (7 bases). From germline, CDR1 is MNHNS and CDR2 SASEGT. The CDR3 consists of 16 residues. The germline V and J ends were trimmed by 3 bases and 3 bases, with 17 bases remaining between them. CDR3 loop: CASSENRGGGEETQYF. CDR3 DNA, as far as it was read: TGTGCCAGCAGTGAGAATCGAGGGGGAGGGGAAGAGACC.

This clone turned up a few times. Read data end 3 residues before the CDR3 end; the end is taken from the germline J gene. The chain carries TRBV5-1 and TRBJ2-7, with 9 bases identical to TRBD1. CDR1 and CDR2 from the germline V gene are SGHRS and YFSETQ. The length of the CDR3 is 14 residues. V shed 6 bases and J 2 bases; nucleotides not matched to a gene: 6. The CDR3 protein is CASTTGTGTYEQYF. The part of the CDR3 DNA that was read is TGCGCCAGCACTACCGGGACAGGGACCTACGAG.

On this clone: The read terminates 3 residues ahead of where the CDR3 ends, so the germline J gene completes it. J is TRBJ2-1 and V is TRBV5-1; 8 nucleotides agree with TRBD1. V shed 5 bases, J shed 8 bases, and the junction held 12 bases outside the gene matches. Germline assignment: CDR1 SGHRS and CDR2 YFSETQ. The CDR3 totals 15 residues. The DNA read from the CDR3 is TGCGCCAGCAGTCCGACCGGGACAGGTCCGTATGAG. It yields the protein CASSPTGTGPYE. The whole CDR3 sequence reads CASSPTGTGPYEQFF.

With respect to this clone: Sequencing ends 3 residues short of the CDR3 end; the germline J gene provides the rest. This sequence joins TRBV7-2 and TRBJ2-7; TRBD1 agrees at 9 bases. The ends lost 5 bases at V and 4 bases at J; junction bases unmatched: 9. CDR1 and CDR2 (germline): SGHTA, FQGNSA. The CDR3 spans 15 residues. CDR3 amino acids: CASSPSPGQGYEQYF. CDR3 DNA, as far as it was read: TGTGCCAGCAGCCCTTCCCCGGGACAGGGTTACGAG.

As concerns this clone: The read finishes 3 residues shy of the CDR3 end, and the germline J gene is used to complete it. V gene TRBV20-1 combines with J gene TRBJ2-3; D call uncertain. Trimming took 7 bases from V and 0 from J, leaving 20 bases between them. Germline lookup yields CDR1 DFQATT and CDR2 SNEGSKA (reference sequence). The CDR3 spans 16 residues. CDR3 bases read: TGCAGTGAGGTTCCGGGTTTAACTTCTAGCACAGATACG. This codes for CSEVPGLTSSTDT. Given in full, the CDR3 is CSEVPGLTSSTDTQYF.

Only a few counts were recorded for this clone. Sequencing ends 3 residues short of the CDR3 end; the germline J gene provides the rest. The V and J genes are TRBV7-3 and TRBJ2-2, with 7 positions matching TRBD1. V dropped 5 bases and J dropped 8; count of bases not matched to a gene: 14. Germline CDR1 SGHTA, CDR2 FQGTGA. The CDR3 sequence is 16 residues long. CDR3 amino acids: CASSLNLGTDRGELFF. The sequenced CDR3 bases are TGTGCCAGCAGCCTCAATCTGGGGACAGACCGAGGGGAG.

This clone was recorded a few times. The CDR3 end is not reached by the read, which stops 3 residues before it; the germline J gene fills it in. This sequence joins TRBV18 and TRBJ2-2; D gene ambiguous. V lost 2 bases, J lost 5 bases, and 9 bases lay in between. The CDR3 is 14 amino acids. The germline V gene encodes CDR1 KGHSH and CDR2 LQKENI. The covered CDR3 bases are TGTGCCAGCTCACCAAGGGTTCTGACCGGGGAG. Protein: CASSPRVLTGE. The whole CDR3 sequence reads CASSPRVLTGELFF.

In its sample, this clone was seen a few times. The missing CDR3 end, 3 residues past where the read stops, is filled in from the germline J gene. The chain combines TRBV11-2 with TRBJ2-5, with D possibly being TRBD2 (5 bases). Germline assignment: CDR1 SGHAT and CDR2 FQNNGV. The germline V and J ends were trimmed by 2 bases and 4 bases, with 14 bases remaining between them. The CDR3 runs 15 residues. This CDR3 reads CASSLPLGRGETQYF. CDR3 DNA (partial): TGTGCCAGCAGCTTACCCCTGGGTCGGGGAGAGACC.

Points on this clone: The missing CDR3 end, 3 residues past where the read stops, is filled in from the germline J gene. This chain links TRBV19 with TRBJ2-3; possible D gene TRBD2, 6 bases. In germline, CDR1 is LNHDA, CDR2 SQIVND (reference sequence). Trimming stripped 3 bases from V and 0 bases from J, with 10 bases between. The CDR3 runs 15 residues. This chain's CDR3 is CASSISGGSTDTQYF. CDR3 DNA, as far as it was read: TGTGCCAGTAGTATTAGCGGAGGTAGCACAGATACG.

At least ten counts were recorded for this clone. The read comes to an end 3 residues before the CDR3 does, leaving the germline J gene to fill in the end. V usage is TRBV18 and J usage is TRBJ2-6; possible D gene TRBD1, 5 bases. The V gene lost 3 bases and the J gene lost 1 base, with 13 bases spanning the gap. The CDR3 length is 17 residues. Germline V gene sequence: CDR1 KGHSH, CDR2 LQKENI. The DNA read from the CDR3 is TGTGCCAGCTCACCCGCCGTTCAGGGTTCTGGGGCCAACGTC. It yields the protein CASSPAVQGSGANV. From start to end, the CDR3 is CASSPAVQGSGANVLTF.

The table lists this clone with a few counts. The read ends 3 residues shy of where the CDR3 ends; the end is completed using the germline J gene. V and J are TRBV19 and TRBJ2-1, with D maybe TRBD1 (5 bases). Germline V gene sequence: CDR1 LNHDA, CDR2 SQIVND (reference sequence). Between the trimmed V and J ends, which lost 5 bases and 9 bases, there was a span of 17 bases. The CDR3 totals 14 residues. CDR3 bases read: TGTGCCAGTAGTCCCCTATTTAGGGGTGGTGAG. Protein product: CASSPLFRGGE. The complete CDR3 sequence is CASSPLFRGGEQFF.

This clone was seen more than once but under ten times. The read ends 3 residues shy of where the CDR3 ends; the end is completed using the germline J gene. The chain uses TRBV7-9 and TRBJ2-5; 10 nucleotides match TRBD1. Per germline, CDR1 SEHNR and CDR2 FQNEAQ (reference sequence). With 6 bases clipped from V and 4 bases from J, the junction kept 8 bases outside the gene matches. The CDR3 totals 15 residues. The DNA read from the CDR3 is TGTGCCAGCAGGTCGGGACAGGGGCTGCGAGAGACC. Translated, it gives CASRSGQGLRET. The full CDR3 protein reads CASRSGQGLRETQYF.

In the case of this clone: The CDR3 goes on 3 residues after the read ends, and that part is filled in from the germline J gene. This chain joins TRBV19 and TRBJ2-5; D uncertain. The CDR3 covers 13 residues. CDR1 and CDR2 from the germline V gene are LNHDA and SQIVND (reference sequence). The V and J ends lost 2 bases and 1 base respectively, with 5 bases between them. The part of the CDR3 DNA that was read is TGTGCCAGTAGTATACAGAGCCAAGAGACC. It encodes CASSIQSQET. From start to end, the CDR3 is CASSIQSQETQYF.

The sample holds many counts of this clone. The CDR3 extends 3 residues past the end of the read, so its final part is completed from the germline J gene. V gene TRBV4-1 combines with J gene TRBJ1-4; 10 nucleotides line up with TRBD1. Trimming took 4 bases from V and 0 from J; bases not matched to a gene: 8. The CDR3 has 18 amino acids. CDR1 and CDR2 (germline): MGHRA, YSYEKL. The sequenced CDR3 bases are TGCGCCAGCAGCCGAAGAGGACAGGGGGGAACAACTAATGAAAAA. This encodes CASSRRGQGGTTNEK. The entire CDR3 protein reads CASSRRGQGGTTNEKLFF.

This clone was seen a handful of times. The CDR3 end is not reached by the read, which stops 3 residues before it; the germline J gene fills it in. The chain links TRBV2 to TRBJ2-5; TRBD2 is a possible D gene (5 bases). Trimming removed 5 bases from V and 3 bases from J, with 10 bases in between. The CDR3 covers 13 residues. Germline CDR1 and CDR2: SNHLY and FYNNEI. The CDR3 bases that were read are TGTGCCAGCAGTCCCGGACTTAAAGAGACC. It translates to CASSPGLKET. The whole CDR3 sequence reads CASSPGLKETQYF.

This clone came up a few times. The read is 3 residues too short to cover the CDR3 end, so that end is filled in from the germline J gene. The chain employs TRBV19 and TRBJ1-6; a weak D match, TRBD1 (5 bases). Per germline, CDR1 LNHDA and CDR2 SQIVND (reference sequence). V was pared by 5 bases and J by 7 bases, with 9 bases between. This CDR3 is built from 13 residues. The CDR3 reads CASSFRQNSPLHF. The CDR3 bases that were read are TGTGCCAGTAGTTTCCGACAGAATTCACCC.

This clone was picked up a small number of times. The CDR3 end is not reached by the read, which stops 3 residues before it; the germline J gene fills it in. This chain connects TRBV19 to TRBJ2-3, with a possible D match to TRBD1 (5 bases). This CDR3 is 11 amino acids long. V lost 5 bases, J lost 5 bases, and 5 bases lay in between. Germline CDR1 is LNHDA and CDR2 is SQIVND (reference sequence). The sequenced part of the CDR3 DNA is TGTGCCAGTAGTCAGGGAGATACG. Residues: CASSQGDT. From start to end, the CDR3 is CASSQGDTQYF.

Concerning this clone: The missing CDR3 end, 3 residues past where the read stops, is filled in from the germline J gene. The V and J genes are TRBV7-9 and TRBJ2-7, with 9 bases matching TRBD1. V was pared by 4 bases and J by 4 bases, with 8 bases of the junction left unmatched. Per the germline V gene, CDR1 is SEHNR and CDR2 is FQNEAQ (reference sequence). This CDR3 spans 15 amino acids. The CDR3: CASSSPGTGLYEQYF. CDR3 bases read: TGTGCCAGCAGCTCACCCGGGACAGGGCTATACGAG.

This clone was counted only a few times. Read sequence stops 3 residues before the CDR3 end, and the germline J gene provides the missing end. V usage is TRBV7-9 and J usage is TRBJ1-3, with 8 bases fitting TRBD1. Germline CDR1 SEHNR, CDR2 FQNEAQ (reference sequence). The CDR3 covers 15 residues. After removal of 6 bases from V and 4 bases from J, the junction contained 8 bases not matched to a gene. The CDR3 DNA, read in part, is TGTGCCAGCAGGAGAGGACAGGGCGCCGGAAACACC. It encodes CASRRGQGAGNT. The whole CDR3 is CASRRGQGAGNTIYF.